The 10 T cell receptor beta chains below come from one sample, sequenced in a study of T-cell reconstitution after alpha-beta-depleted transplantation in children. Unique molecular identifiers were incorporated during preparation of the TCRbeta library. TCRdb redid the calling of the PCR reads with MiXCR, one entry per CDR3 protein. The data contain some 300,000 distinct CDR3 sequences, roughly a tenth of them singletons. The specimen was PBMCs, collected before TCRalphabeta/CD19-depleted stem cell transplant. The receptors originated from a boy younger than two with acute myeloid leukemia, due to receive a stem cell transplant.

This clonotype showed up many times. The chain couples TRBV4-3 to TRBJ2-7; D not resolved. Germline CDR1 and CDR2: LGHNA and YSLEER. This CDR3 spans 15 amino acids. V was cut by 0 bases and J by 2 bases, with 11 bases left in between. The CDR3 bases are TGCGCCAGCAGCCAAGATCTGAGTAGTCCCTACGAGCAGTACTTC. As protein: CASSQDLSSPYEQYF.

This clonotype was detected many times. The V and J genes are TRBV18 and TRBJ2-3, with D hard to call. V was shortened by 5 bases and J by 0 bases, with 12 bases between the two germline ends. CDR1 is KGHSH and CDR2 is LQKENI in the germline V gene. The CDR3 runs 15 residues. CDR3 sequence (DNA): TGTGCCAGCTCATCCTGGACCACCAGCACAGATACGCAGTATTTT. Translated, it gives CASSSWTTSTDTQYF.

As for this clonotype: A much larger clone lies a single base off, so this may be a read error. DNA of the CDR3: TGCGCCAGCAGCTCGGACTCACCGATAATGCCCTACGAGCAGTACTTC. It specifies CASSSDSPIMPYEQYF. This chain uses TRBV5-1 with TRBJ2-7; maybe TRBD2 (5 bases). CDR1 is SGHRS, CDR2 YFSETQ, per germline. The CDR3 totals 16 residues. Trimming cost V 3 bases and J 2 bases, with 18 bases left between them.

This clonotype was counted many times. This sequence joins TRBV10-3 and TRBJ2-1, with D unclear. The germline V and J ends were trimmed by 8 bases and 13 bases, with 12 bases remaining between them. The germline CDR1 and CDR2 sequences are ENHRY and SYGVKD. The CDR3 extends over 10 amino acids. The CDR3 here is CAIYPFLQFF. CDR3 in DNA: TGTGCCATCTACCCCTTTCTCCAGTTCTTC.

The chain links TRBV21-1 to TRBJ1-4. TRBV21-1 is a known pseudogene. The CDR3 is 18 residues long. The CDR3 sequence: CASSKLLTEPGPNEKLFF. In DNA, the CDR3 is TGTGCCAGCAGCAAACTTTTAACAGAGCCAGGCCCTAATGAAAAACTGTTTTTT.

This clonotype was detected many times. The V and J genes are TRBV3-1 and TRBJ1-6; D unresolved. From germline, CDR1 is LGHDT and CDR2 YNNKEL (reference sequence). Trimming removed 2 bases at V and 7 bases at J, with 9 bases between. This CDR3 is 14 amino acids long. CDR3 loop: CASSQTGKNSPLHF. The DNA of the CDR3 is TGTGCCAGCAGCCAAACGGGGAAGAATTCACCCCTCCACTTT.

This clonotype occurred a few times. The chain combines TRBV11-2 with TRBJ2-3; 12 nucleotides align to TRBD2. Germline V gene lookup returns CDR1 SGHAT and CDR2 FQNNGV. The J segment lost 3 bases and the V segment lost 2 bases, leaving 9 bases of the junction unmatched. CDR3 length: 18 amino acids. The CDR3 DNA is TGTGCCAGCAGCTTACAGGGCACAACTAGCGGGAGGACAGATACGCAGTATTTT. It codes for CASSLQGTTSGRTDTQYF. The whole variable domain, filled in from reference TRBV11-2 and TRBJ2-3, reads EAGVAQSPRYKIIEKRQSVAFWCNPISGHATLYWYQQILGQGPKLLIQFQNNGVVDDSQLPKDRFSAERLKGVDSTLKIQPAKLEDSAVYLCASSLQGTTSGRTDTQYFGPGTRLTVL.

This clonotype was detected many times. In nucleotides, the CDR3 is TGTGCCAGCAGCCCCTTGGGTACAGGGGGCCCAGATACGCAGTATTTT. Protein product: CASSPLGTGGPDTQYF. The chain combines TRBV3-1 with TRBJ2-3; 9 positions agree with TRBD1. CDR1 is LGHDT, CDR2 YNNKEL, per germline (reference sequence). Trimming cost V 4 bases and J 4 bases; bases outside gene matches: 9. The CDR3 extends over 16 amino acids.

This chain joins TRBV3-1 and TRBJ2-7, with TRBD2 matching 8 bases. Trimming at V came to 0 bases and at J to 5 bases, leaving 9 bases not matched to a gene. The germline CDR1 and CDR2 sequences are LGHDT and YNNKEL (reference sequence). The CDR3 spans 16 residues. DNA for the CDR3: TGTGCCAGCAGCCAAGATCCATTCGGGGGGGCCAACGAGCAGTACTTC. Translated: CASSQDPFGGANEQYF.

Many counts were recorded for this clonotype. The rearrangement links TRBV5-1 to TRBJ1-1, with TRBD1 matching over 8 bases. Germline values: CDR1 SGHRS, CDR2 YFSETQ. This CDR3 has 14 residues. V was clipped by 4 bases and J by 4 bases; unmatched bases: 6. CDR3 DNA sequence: TGCGCCAGCAGCCTAATACAGGGGGGCACTGAAGCTTTCTTT. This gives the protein CASSLIQGGTEAFF.